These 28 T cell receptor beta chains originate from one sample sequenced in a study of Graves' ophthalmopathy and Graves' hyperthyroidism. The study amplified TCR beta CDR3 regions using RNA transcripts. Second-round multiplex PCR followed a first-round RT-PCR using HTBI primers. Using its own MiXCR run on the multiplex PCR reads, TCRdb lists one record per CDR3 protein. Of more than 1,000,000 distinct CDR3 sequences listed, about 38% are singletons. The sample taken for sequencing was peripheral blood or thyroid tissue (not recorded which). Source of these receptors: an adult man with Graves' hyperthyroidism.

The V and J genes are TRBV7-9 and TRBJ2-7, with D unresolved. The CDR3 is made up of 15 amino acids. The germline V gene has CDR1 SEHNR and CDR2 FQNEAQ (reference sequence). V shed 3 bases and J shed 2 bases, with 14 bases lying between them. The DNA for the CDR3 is TGTGCCAGCAGCTTGTCCCCCCTACAGACCTACGAGCAGTACTTC. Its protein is CASSLSPLQTYEQYF.

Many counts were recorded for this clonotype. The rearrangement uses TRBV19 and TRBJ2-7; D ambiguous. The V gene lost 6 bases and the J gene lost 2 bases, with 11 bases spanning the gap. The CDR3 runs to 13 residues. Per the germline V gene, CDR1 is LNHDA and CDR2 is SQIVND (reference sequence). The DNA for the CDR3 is TGTGCCAGTAGCCCCAGGAATACCTACGAGCAGTACTTC. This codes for CASSPRNTYEQYF.

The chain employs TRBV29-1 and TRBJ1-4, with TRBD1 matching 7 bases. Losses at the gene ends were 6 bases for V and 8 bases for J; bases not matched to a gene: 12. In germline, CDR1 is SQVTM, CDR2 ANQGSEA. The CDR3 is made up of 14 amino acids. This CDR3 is CSVERSAGGEKLFF. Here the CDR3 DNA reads TGCAGCGTCGAAAGGTCGGCAGGGGGGGAAAAACTGTTTTTT.

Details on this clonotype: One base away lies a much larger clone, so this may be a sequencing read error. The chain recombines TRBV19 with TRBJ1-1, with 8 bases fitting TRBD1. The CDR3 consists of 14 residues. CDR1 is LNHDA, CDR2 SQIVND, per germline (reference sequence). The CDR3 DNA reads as TGTGCCAGTAGTCCGGGGCCAGGGGGCACTGAAGCTCTCTTT. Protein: CASSPGPGGTEALF.

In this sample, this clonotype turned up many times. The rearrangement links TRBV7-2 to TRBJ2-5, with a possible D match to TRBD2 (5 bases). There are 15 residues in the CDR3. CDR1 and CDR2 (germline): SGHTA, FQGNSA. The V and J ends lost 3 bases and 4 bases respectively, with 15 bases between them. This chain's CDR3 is CASSLGLQGGETQYF. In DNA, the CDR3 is TGTGCCAGCAGCTTGGGTCTGCAAGGAGGAGAGACCCAGTACTTC.

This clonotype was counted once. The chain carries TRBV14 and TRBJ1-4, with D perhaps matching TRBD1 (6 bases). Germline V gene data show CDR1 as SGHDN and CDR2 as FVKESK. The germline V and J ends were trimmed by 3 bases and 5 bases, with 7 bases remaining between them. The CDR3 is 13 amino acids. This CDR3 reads CASSHGQNEKLFF. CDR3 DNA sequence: TGTGCCAGCAGCCACGGACAGAATGAAAAACTGTTTTTT. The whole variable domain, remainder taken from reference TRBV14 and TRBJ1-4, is EAGVTQFPSHSVIEKGQTVTLRCDPISGHDNLYWYRRVMGKEIKFLLHFVKESKQDESGMPNNRFLAERTGGTYSTLKVQPAELEDSGVYFCASSHGQNEKLFFGSGTQLSVL.

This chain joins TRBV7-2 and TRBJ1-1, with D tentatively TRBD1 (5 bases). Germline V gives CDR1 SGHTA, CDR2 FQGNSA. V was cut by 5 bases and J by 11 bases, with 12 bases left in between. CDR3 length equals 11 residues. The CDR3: CASSKEAGAFF. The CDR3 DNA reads TGTGCCAGCAGCAAGGAGGCAGGGGCTTTCTTT.

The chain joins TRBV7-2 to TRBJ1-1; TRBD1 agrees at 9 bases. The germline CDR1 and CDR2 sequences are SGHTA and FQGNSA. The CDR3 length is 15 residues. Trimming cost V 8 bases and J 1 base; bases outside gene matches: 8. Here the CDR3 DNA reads TGTGCCAGCGTTCCCGGGACAGGGTGGAACACTGAAGCTTTCTTT. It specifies CASVPGTGWNTEAFF.

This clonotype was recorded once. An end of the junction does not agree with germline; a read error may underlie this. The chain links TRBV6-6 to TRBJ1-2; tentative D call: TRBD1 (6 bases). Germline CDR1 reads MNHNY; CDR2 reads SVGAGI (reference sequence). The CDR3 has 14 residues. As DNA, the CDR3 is TGTGCCAGTAGTCAACAGGGTTTGCGCTATGGCCACACCTTC. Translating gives CASSQQGLRYGHTF.

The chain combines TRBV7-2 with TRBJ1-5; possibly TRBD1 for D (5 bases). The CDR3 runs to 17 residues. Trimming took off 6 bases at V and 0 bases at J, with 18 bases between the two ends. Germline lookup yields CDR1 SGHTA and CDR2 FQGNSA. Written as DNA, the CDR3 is TGTGCCAGCAGTTCCCCCCGGGGGACCACTAGCAATCAGCCCCAGCATTTT. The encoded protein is CASSSPRGTTSNQPQHF.

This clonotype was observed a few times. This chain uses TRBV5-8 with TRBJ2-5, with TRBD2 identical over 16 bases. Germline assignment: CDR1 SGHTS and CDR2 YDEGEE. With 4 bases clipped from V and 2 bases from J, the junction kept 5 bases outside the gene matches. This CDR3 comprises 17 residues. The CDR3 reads CASSAGLAGGQQETQYF. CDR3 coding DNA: TGTGCCAGCAGCGCGGGACTAGCGGGGGGGCAACAAGAGACCCAGTACTTC.

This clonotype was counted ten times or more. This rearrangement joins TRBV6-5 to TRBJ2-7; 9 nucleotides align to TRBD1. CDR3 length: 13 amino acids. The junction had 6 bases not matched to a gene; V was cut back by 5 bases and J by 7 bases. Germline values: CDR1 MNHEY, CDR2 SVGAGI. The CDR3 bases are TGTGCCAGCAGTACCGGGACAGGGTGGGAGCAGTACTTC. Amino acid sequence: CASSTGTGWEQYF.

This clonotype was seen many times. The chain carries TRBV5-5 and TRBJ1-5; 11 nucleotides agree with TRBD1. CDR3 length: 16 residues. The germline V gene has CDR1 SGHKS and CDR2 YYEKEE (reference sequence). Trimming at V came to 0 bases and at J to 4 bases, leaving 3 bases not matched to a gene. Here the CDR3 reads CASSLGTGGTNQPQHF. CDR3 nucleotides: TGTGCCAGCAGCTTGGGGACAGGGGGCACGAATCAGCCCCAGCATTTT. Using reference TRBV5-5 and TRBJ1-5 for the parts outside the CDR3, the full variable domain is DAGVTQSPTHLIKTRGQQVTLRCSPISGHKSVSWYQQVLGQGPQFIFQYYEKEERGRGNFPDRFSARQFPNYSSELNVNALLLGDSALYLCASSLGTGGTNQPQHFGDGTRLSIL.

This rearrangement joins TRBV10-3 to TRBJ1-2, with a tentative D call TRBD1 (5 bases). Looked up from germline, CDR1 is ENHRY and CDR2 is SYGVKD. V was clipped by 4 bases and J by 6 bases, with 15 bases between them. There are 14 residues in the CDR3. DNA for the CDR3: TGTGCCATCAGTGTTTTCAGGGCTCAGGATGGCTACACCTTC. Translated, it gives CAISVFRAQDGYTF.

CDR3 nucleotides: TGCAGTGCTAGATCTCTGTCTTCTTGGGGACTAGCGGGCGAGCAGTACTTC. Translation: CSARSLSSWGLAGEQYF. The chain joins TRBV20-1 to TRBJ2-7; 12 nucleotides match TRBD2. Trimming took 2 bases from V and 6 from J; bases not matched to a gene: 14. The germline V gene has CDR1 DFQATT and CDR2 SNEGSKA (reference sequence). The CDR3 consists of 17 residues.

The CDR3 coding sequence is TGTGCCATCAGTTCCCAAGGTCTGGTCTACGAGCAGTACTTC. Amino acid sequence: CAISSQGLVYEQYF. The gene calls are TRBV10-3 and TRBJ2-7; the D is unclear. Trimming took off 5 bases at V and 3 bases at J, with 14 bases between the two ends. This CDR3 has 14 amino acids. CDR1 and CDR2 (germline): ENHRY, SYGVKD.

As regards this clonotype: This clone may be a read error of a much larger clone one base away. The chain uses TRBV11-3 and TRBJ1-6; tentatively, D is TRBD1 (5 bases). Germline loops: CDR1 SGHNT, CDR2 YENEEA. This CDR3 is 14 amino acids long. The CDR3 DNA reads TGTGCCAACAGCTTAGGGGCCCATAATTCACCCCTCCACTTT. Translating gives CANSLGAHNSPLHF.

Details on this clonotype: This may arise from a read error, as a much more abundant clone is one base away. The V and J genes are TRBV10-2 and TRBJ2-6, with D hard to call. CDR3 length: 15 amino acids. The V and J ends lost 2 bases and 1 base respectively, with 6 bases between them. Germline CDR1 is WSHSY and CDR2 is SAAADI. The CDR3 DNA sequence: TGCGCCAGCAGTGAGCCAAAATCTGGGGCCAACGTCCTGACTTTC. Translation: CASSEPKSGANVLTF.

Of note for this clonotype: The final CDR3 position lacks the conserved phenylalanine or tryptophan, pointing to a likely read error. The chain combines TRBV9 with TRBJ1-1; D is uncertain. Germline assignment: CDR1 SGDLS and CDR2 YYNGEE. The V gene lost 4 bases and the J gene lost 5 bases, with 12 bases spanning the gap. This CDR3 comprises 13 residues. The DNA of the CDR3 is TGTGCCAGCAGCCCCAAGGGCCTTACTGAAGCTTTCCTT. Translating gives CASSPKGLTEAFL.

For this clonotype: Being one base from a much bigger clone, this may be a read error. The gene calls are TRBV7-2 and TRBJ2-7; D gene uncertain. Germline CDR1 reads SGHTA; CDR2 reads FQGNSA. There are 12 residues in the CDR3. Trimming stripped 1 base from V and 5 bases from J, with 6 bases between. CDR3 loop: CASSLVPNEQYF. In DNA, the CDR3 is TGTGCCAGCAGCTTAGTCCCAAACGAGCAGTACTTC.

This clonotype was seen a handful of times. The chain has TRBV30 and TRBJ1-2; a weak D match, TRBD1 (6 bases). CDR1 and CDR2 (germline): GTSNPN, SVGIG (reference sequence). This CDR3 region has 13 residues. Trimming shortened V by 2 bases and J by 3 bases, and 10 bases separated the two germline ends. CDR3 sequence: CAWSRQVDYGYTF. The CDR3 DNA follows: TGTGCCTGGAGTCGACAGGTCGACTATGGCTACACCTTC.

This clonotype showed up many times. The CDR3 nucleotides are TGTGCCAGCAGCTTAGATTTCGGTCTGCAGTACTTC. Protein product: CASSLDFGLQYF. The rearrangement joins TRBV7-2 to TRBJ2-7; D ambiguous. V gave up 1 base and J gave up 9 bases, with 10 bases separating them. The germline V gene encodes CDR1 SGHTA and CDR2 FQGNSA. The CDR3 spans 12 residues.

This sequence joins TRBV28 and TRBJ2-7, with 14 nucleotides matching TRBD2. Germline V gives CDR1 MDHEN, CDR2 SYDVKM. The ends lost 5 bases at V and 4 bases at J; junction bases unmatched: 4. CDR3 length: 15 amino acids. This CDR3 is CASSEGLAGEYEQYF. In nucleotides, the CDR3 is TGTGCCAGCAGTGAGGGACTAGCGGGAGAGTACGAGCAGTACTTC.

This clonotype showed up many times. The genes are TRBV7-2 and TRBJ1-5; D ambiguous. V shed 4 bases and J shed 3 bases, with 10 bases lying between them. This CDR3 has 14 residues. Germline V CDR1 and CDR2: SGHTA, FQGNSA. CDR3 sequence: CASSSLGYNQPQHF. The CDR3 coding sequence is TGTGCCAGCAGCTCTTTAGGGTACAATCAGCCCCAGCATTTT. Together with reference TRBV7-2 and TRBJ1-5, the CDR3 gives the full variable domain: GAGVSQSPSNKVTEKGKDVELRCDPISGHTALYWYRQSLGQGLEFLIYFQGNSAPDKSGLPSDRFSAERTGGSVSTLTIQRTQQEDSAVYLCASSSLGYNQPQHFGDGTRLSIL.

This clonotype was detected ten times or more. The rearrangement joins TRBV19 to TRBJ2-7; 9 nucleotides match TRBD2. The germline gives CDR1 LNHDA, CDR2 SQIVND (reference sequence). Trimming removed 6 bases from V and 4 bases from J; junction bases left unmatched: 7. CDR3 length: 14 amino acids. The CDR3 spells CASSPGAGGYEQYF. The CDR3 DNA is TGTGCCAGTAGCCCGGGAGCGGGGGGATACGAGCAGTACTTC.

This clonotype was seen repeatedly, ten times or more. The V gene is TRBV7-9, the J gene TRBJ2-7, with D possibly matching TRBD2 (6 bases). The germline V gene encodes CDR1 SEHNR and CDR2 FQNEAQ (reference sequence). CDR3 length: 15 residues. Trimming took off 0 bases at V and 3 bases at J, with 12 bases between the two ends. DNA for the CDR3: TGTGCCAGCAGCTTAGCGGAGGTTAGCGGCTACGAGCAGTACTTC. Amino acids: CASSLAEVSGYEQYF.

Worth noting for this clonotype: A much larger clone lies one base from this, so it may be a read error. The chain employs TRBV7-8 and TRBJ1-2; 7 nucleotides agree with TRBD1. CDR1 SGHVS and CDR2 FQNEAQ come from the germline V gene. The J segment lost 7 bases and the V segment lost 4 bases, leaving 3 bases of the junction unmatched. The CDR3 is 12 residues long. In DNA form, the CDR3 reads TGTGCCAGCAGCTGGACAGGACGTGGCTACACCTTC. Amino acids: CASSWTGRGYTF.

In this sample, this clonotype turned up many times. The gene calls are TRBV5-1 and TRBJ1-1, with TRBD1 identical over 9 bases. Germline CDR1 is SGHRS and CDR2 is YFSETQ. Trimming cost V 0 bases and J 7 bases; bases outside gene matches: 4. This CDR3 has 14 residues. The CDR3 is CASSLGDRVGEAFF. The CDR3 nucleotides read TGCGCCAGCAGCTTGGGGGACAGGGTAGGTGAAGCTTTCTTT.